This TCR beta chain was captured by sequencing in a study of control samples from healthy donors and cancer patients. This clone was seen only once. TCRdb's copy holds only in-frame clones and misses some; the assay was immunoSEQ multiplex PCR. The table lists around 97,000 clones, around 89% of them singletons. CDR3 length: 16 amino acids. Germline CDR1 reads LGHDT; CDR2 reads YNNKEL (reference sequence). Trimming pared 5 bases from V and 0 bases from J, leaving 14 bases between. The clonotype comes from a man aged 60 to 75 with lung cancer. The chain carries TRBV3-1 (or the pseudogene TRBV3-2) and TRBJ1-3; D is possibly TRBD1 (5 bases). Sequences were obtained from PBMCs. CDR3: CASSSQGTSSGNTIYF. The CDR3 region has the DNA TGTGCCAGCAGCTCCCAAGGGACCAGCTCTGGAAACACCATATATTTT.